This TCR beta chain derives from a study of cytomegalovirus exposure and HLA in healthy donors. Study at large: There were 85 million or so unique TCRs (from HLA-typed donors) in an early data release. Study-wide points: Across HLA loci, a later analysis found differing TCR association rates, with DRB1 most and HLA-C fewest. Some TCR beta chains (roughly 160 of them) were listed as cytomegalovirus-associated. Across all donors, roughly uniform sequencing depth was an assumption of the presence/absence analyses.

Vbeta (60) and Jbeta (13) primers were used in the PCR. Assay: immunoSEQ multiplex PCR; the TCRdb copy retains only in-frame clones and omits some. The sample shows about 170,000 clones, 70% to 80% of them seen only once. Details on this clone: Its antigen is unknown.

The origin of this receptor is a woman aged 45-65 years in good health and CMV-seronegative. Sequenced input: PBMCs.

The CDR3 region is CASSTNRLYTGELFF. The CDR3 coding sequence is TGTGCCAGCAGTACGAACAGGCTTTACACCGGGGAGCTGTTTTTT. This sequence joins TRBV6-1 and TRBJ2-2, with D possibly being TRBD1 (5 bases). CDR1 and CDR2 from the germline V gene are MNHNS and SASEGT. CDR3 length: 15 amino acids. The V end was cut by 5 bases, the J end by 3 bases, with 13 bases between.